This T cell receptor (beta chain) was identified in a study of identical twins. Notes on the study in general: The degree of excess twin sharing was weaker in beta out-of-frame sequences.

Remarks on this clonotype: Its antigen remains unknown.

CDR3 size: 15 residues. Trimming took off 0 bases at V and 6 bases at J, with 12 bases between the two ends. CDR1 LGHNA and CDR2 YSLEER come from the germline V gene. TCRdb redid the calling of the 5' RACE reads with MiXCR, one entry per CDR3 protein. Among roughly 570,000 distinct CDR3 sequences, around a tenth were seen once, and the ten largest hold under 3.5%. The same sample was also used in a study of yellow fever vaccine responses in identical twins.

The rearrangement links TRBV4-3 to TRBJ2-4; D call uncertain. Input material: PBMCs. The sequence was obtained from a woman in her late teens or twenties in good health. CDR3 residues: CASSQDRDTSNIQYF. CDR3 coding DNA: TGCGCCAGCAGCCAAGATAGAGACACTTCAAACATTCAGTACTTC.